Presented here are 20 T cell receptor beta chains from one specimen sequenced in a study of T cell responses to AZD1222 COVID-19 vaccine. TCRdb keeps only in-frame clones here, not all; method: immunoSEQ multiplex PCR. Found here are 30,000 to 35,000 clones, 70% to 80% of them singletons; the top ten hold approximately 4%. The source material was peripheral blood, sampled 28 days after the second AZD1222 dose. The receptors were gathered from an adult who received the AZD1222 COVID-19 vaccine.

The gene calls are TRBV7-8 and TRBJ1-6; the match to TRBD1 covers 8 bases. Germline lookup yields CDR1 SGHVS and CDR2 FQNEAQ. CDR3 length equals 17 residues. Losses at the gene ends were 5 bases for V and 0 bases for J; bases not matched to a gene: 6. The CDR3 sequence: CASSRWTGSSYNSPLHF. CDR3 sequence (DNA): TGTGCCAGCAGCCGGTGGACAGGGAGCTCCTATAATTCACCCCTCCACTTT.

This clone showed up just a few times. V is TRBV30 and J is TRBJ1-5; D is unclear. This CDR3 has 13 amino acids. Germline lookup yields CDR1 GTSNPN and CDR2 SVGIG (reference sequence). Trimming took off 2 bases at V and 0 bases at J, with 5 bases between the two ends. CDR3 DNA: TGTGCCTGGAGTACACATAGCAATCAGCCCCAGCATTTT. Protein: CAWSTHSNQPQHF.

The V call is TRBV27, the J call TRBJ2-2, with a weak D call TRBD2 (5 bases). The CDR3 is 13 residues long. Between the trimmed V and J ends, which lost 2 bases and 6 bases, there was a span of 7 bases. CDR1 MNHEY and CDR2 SMNVEV come from the germline V gene (reference sequence). The CDR3 loop reads CASSLSGPGELFF. CDR3 in DNA: TGTGCCAGCAGTTTAAGCGGCCCCGGGGAGCTGTTTTTT.

The V call is TRBV4-3, the J call TRBJ1-3; D call uncertain. V lost 1 base and J 0 bases, leaving 7 bases between the germline ends. Germline-derived CDR1 and CDR2 are LGHNA and YSLEER. The CDR3 sequence is 15 residues long. In DNA form, the CDR3 reads TGCGCCAGCAGCCAAGGTGTACTCTCTGGAAACACCATATATTTT. Protein product: CASSQGVLSGNTIYF.

The chain carries TRBV19 and TRBJ1-5, with D maybe TRBD1 (6 bases). Germline V gene lookup returns CDR1 LNHDA and CDR2 SQIVND (reference sequence). The CDR3 covers 14 residues. CDR3 sequence reads: CATGGGSSNQPQHF. CDR3 nucleotides: TGTGCAACGGGCGGGGGCAGCAGCAATCAGCCCCAGCATTTT.

The chain combines TRBV12-3 or TRBV12-4 with TRBJ1-1; a possible D gene is TRBD1 (5 bases). This CDR3 region has 13 residues. V gave up 8 bases and J gave up 6 bases, with 16 bases separating them. DNA of the CDR3: TGTGCCAGCTGGAGAGGGGAGGCCCCTGAAGCTTTCTTT. It translates to CASWRGEAPEAFF.

V usage is TRBV18 and J usage is TRBJ2-7, with TRBD2 matching 7 bases. The CDR3 extends over 13 amino acids. Germline trimming cut 2 bases from V and 4 bases from J; bases unmatched to any gene: 2. Germline lookup yields CDR1 KGHSH and CDR2 LQKENI. DNA of the CDR3: TGTGCCAGCTCACCATCGGGGGGTTACGAGCAGTACGTC. It yields the protein CASSPSGGYEQYV.

The chain joins TRBV6-2 or TRBV6-3 to TRBJ2-1; D possibly matches TRBD1 or TRBD2 (7 bases each). Germline V lookup: CDR1 MNHEY, CDR2 SVGEGT. CDR3 length: 19 amino acids. V was trimmed by 6 bases and J by 7 bases, leaving 31 bases between them. CDR3 DNA sequence: TGTGCCAGCAGCTTAGTAACGCAGGGGGTCGGACTAGTTCAGAATGAGCAGTTCTTC. Translated, it gives CASSLVTQGVGLVQNEQFF.

V usage is TRBV28 and J usage is TRBJ1-3; D is undetermined. This CDR3 region has 16 residues. Germline lookup yields CDR1 MDHEN and CDR2 SYDVKM. V lost 7 bases and J 0 bases, leaving 16 bases between the germline ends. The chain's CDR3 is CASTAAQSGSGNTIYF. The CDR3 DNA is TGTGCCAGCACCGCGGCCCAATCGGGCTCTGGAAACACCATATATTTT.

The gene calls are TRBV18 and TRBJ1-1, with D perhaps matching TRBD1 (6 bases). CDR3 length: 13 residues. V lost 4 bases to trimming and J lost 3 bases, with 9 bases between them. The germline V gene has CDR1 KGHSH and CDR2 LQKENI. The CDR3 reads CASSRNRDTEAFF. CDR3 nucleotide sequence: TGTGCCAGCTCACGAAACAGGGACACTGAAGCTTTCTTT.

The gene calls are TRBV18 and TRBJ2-1, with D perhaps matching TRBD2 (7 bases). V lost 1 base, J lost 8 bases, and 12 bases lay in between. Germline loops: CDR1 KGHSH, CDR2 LQKENI. The CDR3 consists of 14 residues. Here the CDR3 reads CASSPQGGSDEQFF. CDR3 DNA: TGTGCCAGCTCACCACAGGGGGGGTCCGATGAGCAGTTCTTC.

The chain employs TRBV18 and TRBJ2-2, with 7 bases that match TRBD1. The germline V gene encodes CDR1 KGHSH and CDR2 LQKENI. The CDR3 length is 17 residues. J lost 3 bases, V lost 6 bases, and 13 bases had no gene match. The CDR3 loop reads CASSIGYRGPYTGELFF. DNA of the CDR3: TGTGCCAGCTCCATCGGCTACAGGGGACCCTACACCGGGGAGCTGTTTTTT. Using reference TRBV18 and TRBJ2-2 for the parts outside the CDR3, the full variable domain is NAGVMQNPRHLVRRRGQEARLRCSPMKGHSHVYWYRQLPEEGLKFMVYLQKENIIDESGMPKERFSAEFPKEGPSILRIQQVVRGDSAAYFCASSIGYRGPYTGELFFGEGSRLTVL.

As DNA, the CDR3 is TGTGCCATCAGCACAGGGAGGGGCGAGACTGAAGCTTTCTTT. It translates to CAISTGRGETEAFF. The chain uses TRBV10-3 and TRBJ1-1; the D gene is possibly TRBD1 (6 bases). The CDR3 consists of 14 residues. CDR1 ENHRY and CDR2 SYGVKD come from the germline V gene. The germline V and J ends were trimmed by 6 bases and 5 bases, with 16 bases remaining between them.

The rearrangement uses TRBV20-1 and TRBJ1-4; D gene unclear. The CDR3 consists of 11 residues. Trimming took 1 base from V and 8 from J, leaving 5 bases between them. The germline V gene encodes CDR1 DFQATT and CDR2 SNEGSKA (reference sequence). The CDR3 region has the DNA TGCAGTGCTAGAGGTCGGGAAAAACTGTTTTTT. Translating it yields CSARGREKLFF.

This clone was recorded a few times. The V call is TRBV30, the J call TRBJ1-4; D gene uncertain. The CDR3 covers 12 residues. Germline V gene data show CDR1 as GTSNPN and CDR2 as SVGIG (reference sequence). Trimming pared 3 bases from V and 8 bases from J, leaving 10 bases between. The CDR3 DNA is TGTGCCTGGAGCCACTTACGGGAAAAACTGTTTTTT. Translating it yields CAWSHLREKLFF.

The gene calls are TRBV18 and TRBJ2-1; 14 bases map to TRBD2. Germline CDR1 reads KGHSH; CDR2 reads LQKENI. The J segment lost 6 bases and the V segment lost 8 bases, leaving 3 bases of the junction unmatched. The CDR3 spans 14 residues. The DNA for the CDR3 is TGTGCCAGCACTGGACTAGCGGGAGGCAATGAGCAGTTCTTC. Protein product: CASTGLAGGNEQFF.

The chain uses TRBV7-8 and TRBJ2-3; D is ambiguous. Germline V lookup: CDR1 SGHVS, CDR2 FQNEAQ. V lost 0 bases to trimming and J lost 2 bases, with 6 bases between them. This CDR3 contains 14 residues. CDR3 region: CASSLAQYTDTQYF. In nucleotides, the CDR3 is TGTGCCAGCAGCTTAGCGCAGTACACAGATACGCAGTATTTT.

This chain joins TRBV9 and TRBJ2-5, with 10 bases matching TRBD2. From germline, CDR1 is SGDLS and CDR2 YYNGEE. V was pared by 0 bases and J by 4 bases, with 3 bases of the junction left unmatched. This CDR3 comprises 15 residues. The DNA for the CDR3 is TGTGCCAGCAGCGTAGGAGCTAGCGGGAGAGAGACCCAGTACTTC. It specifies CASSVGASGRETQYF.

To note about this clone: This CDR3 is also generated by other DNA sequences in the sample. The chain couples TRBV4-1 to TRBJ1-2; possible D gene TRBD1, 5 bases. V was shortened by 0 bases and J by 4 bases, with 12 bases between the two germline ends. The CDR3 length is 15 residues. Germline CDR1 is MGHRA and CDR2 is YSYEKL. CDR3 region: CASSQDVGVGYGYTF. The DNA for the CDR3 is TGCGCCAGCAGCCAAGACGTGGGGGTAGGCTATGGCTACACCTTC.

In this sample, this clone turned up a few times. The same CDR3 can be traced to other DNA sequences in this sample. The chain joins TRBV2 to TRBJ1-1; 9 nucleotides line up with TRBD1. The CDR3 spans 13 residues. The V segment lost 6 bases and the J segment 4 bases; nucleotides outside the gene matches: 3. Per the germline V gene, CDR1 is SNHLY and CDR2 is FYNNEI. The CDR3 here is CASRGQGGTEAFF. DNA for the CDR3: TGTGCCAGCAGGGGACAGGGTGGCACTGAAGCTTTCTTT.